What follows describes a single TCR beta chain. Its antigen is unknown. Clones were sequenced by immunoSEQ multiplex PCR, and TCRdb holds only the in-frame ones, with some missing. The data contain around 60,000 clones, approximately 76% of them singletons. This entry belongs to a study of vaccination effects on CD4 cells after COVID-19. Before sequencing, viral peptide pools were used by the ViraFEST assay to expand antigen-specific CD4+ T cells. Cells that had been cultured for about 10 days were the source of isolated CD4+ T cells. Testing of the vaccine recipients showed negative nucleocapsid antibodies and no prior SARS-CoV-2 infection. Cultivation was performed at a few million PBMC per well with 8 to 10 IU/ml IL-2 and 9.5 to 10 ug/ml peptides added. Here the sequenced sample was CD4+ T cells from PBMCs cultured with HCoV-NL63 spike peptides, taken before COVID-19 vaccination. This sequence originates from a human donor who received a COVID-19 vaccine.

CDR3 nucleotides: TGTGCCAGCAGCGAACACGGAAGGCCCCTCCACTTT. Protein sequence: CASSEHGRPLHF. The V and J genes are TRBV9 and TRBJ1-6; D ambiguous. V lost 3 bases to trimming and J lost 13 bases, with 11 bases between them. Germline CDR1 reads SGDLS; CDR2 reads YYNGEE. The CDR3 is made up of 12 amino acids.